One and the same sample provided the 22 T cell receptor beta chains below, sequenced in a study of blood T cell repertoires in COVID-19. The protocol was immunoSEQ multiplex PCR, while the TCRdb copy is restricted to in-frame clones and leaves out a portion. The sample has 250,000 or so clones, about 82% seen once; the top ten hold over 2%. The sequencing input was PBMCs or T cells enriched from blood (not recorded which). The receptors shown here come from a woman in her forties or fifties who had recovered from COVID-19.

The DNA of the CDR3 is TGTGCCAGCAGCGTAGGCGCTAGCGACCGGTACGAGCAGTACTTC. It encodes CASSVGASDRYEQYF. The V gene is TRBV9, the J gene TRBJ2-7; tentative D call: TRBD2 (6 bases). Deletions cut 0 bases from V and 4 bases from J, with 14 bases between. Germline V gene lookup returns CDR1 SGDLS and CDR2 YYNGEE. CDR3 length: 15 residues.

The V and J genes are TRBV28 and TRBJ2-1; 7 bases are shared with TRBD2. With 6 bases clipped from V and 4 bases from J, the junction kept 12 bases outside the gene matches. This CDR3 has 16 amino acids. The germline CDR1 and CDR2 sequences are MDHEN and SYDVKM. CDR3 residues: CASSRPGLGVYNEQFF. The DNA of the CDR3 is TGTGCCAGCAGCCGACCAGGACTAGGGGTGTACAATGAGCAGTTCTTC.

This chain joins TRBV9 and TRBJ2-7; D might be TRBD2 (5 bases). This CDR3 has 13 residues. Trimming removed 3 bases from V and 2 bases from J, with 9 bases in between. The germline CDR1 and CDR2 sequences are SGDLS and YYNGEE. CDR3 sequence reads: CASSASGTYEQYF. As DNA, the CDR3 is TGTGCCAGCAGCGCGTCCGGGACCTACGAGCAGTACTTC.

This clone was counted only a few times. The chain couples TRBV4-2 to TRBJ2-7; TRBD2 matches 11 bases. The germline V gene has CDR1 LGHNA and CDR2 YNFKEQ. The CDR3 covers 17 residues. Unmatched junction bases numbered 5, after V lost 1 base and J lost 0 bases. CDR3 in amino acids: CASSQGLTSGVSYEQYF. The CDR3 DNA is TGTGCCAGCAGCCAAGGACTGACTAGCGGGGTCTCCTACGAGCAGTACTTC.

This chain joins TRBV9 and TRBJ2-1; TRBD2 agrees at 9 bases. Per the germline V gene, CDR1 is SGDLS and CDR2 is YYNGEE. The ends lost 0 bases at V and 10 bases at J; junction bases unmatched: 5. CDR3 length: 14 residues. The CDR3 nucleotides read TGTGCCAGCAGCGTAGCTAGCGGGACCCGGGAGCAGTTCTTC. Residues: CASSVASGTREQFF.

This clone was counted once. The CDR3 DNA reads TGTGCCAGCAGTTTACGTCTCCAGATTGATCAGCCCCAGCATTTT. It is translated as CASSLRLQIDQPQHF. V and J are TRBV28 and TRBJ1-5; D is unresolved. The CDR3 length is 15 residues. Germline V CDR1 and CDR2: MDHEN, SYDVKM. The V gene lost 2 bases and the J gene lost 5 bases, with 13 bases spanning the gap.

The chain carries TRBV7-9 and TRBJ2-1; TRBD2 agrees at 9 bases. Trimming cost V 4 bases and J 3 bases; bases outside gene matches: 4. Germline loops: CDR1 SEHNR, CDR2 FQNEAQ (reference sequence). The CDR3 contains 15 residues. CDR3 nucleotides: TGTGCCAGCAGCTCCCAGCGGGAGGTCTACAATGAGCAGTTCTTC. Its protein product is CASSSQREVYNEQFF.

The V call is TRBV6-5, the J call TRBJ2-5, with D possibly TRBD2 on 5 matching bases. Looked up from germline, CDR1 is MNHEY and CDR2 is SVGAGI. The CDR3 extends over 14 amino acids. With 0 bases removed from V and 1 base from J, the gap between germline ends came to 6 bases. CDR3 amino acids: CASSYSRAQETQYF. The CDR3 bases are TGTGCCAGCAGTTACTCGAGGGCCCAAGAGACCCAGTACTTC.

The table lists this clone with a count of one. This sequence joins TRBV7-9 and TRBJ2-3; D possibly corresponds to TRBD2 (7 bases). This CDR3 has 12 residues. The ends were cut back, 4 bases at V and 11 bases at J, with 13 bases in the middle. Germline V gives CDR1 SEHNR, CDR2 FQNEAQ (reference sequence). CDR3 sequence reads: CASSSGLGGQYF. The CDR3 nucleotides read TGTGCCAGCAGCTCCGGACTAGGGGGGCAGTATTTT.

This clone occurred once. CDR3 sequence reads: CASTSMAGNYGYTF. CDR3 sequence (DNA): TGTGCCAGCACCTCTATGGCAGGGAACTATGGCTACACCTTC. The gene calls are TRBV6-6 and TRBJ1-2, with D possibly TRBD1 on 5 matching bases. V was pared by 7 bases and J by 2 bases, with 14 bases between. From germline, CDR1 is MNHNY and CDR2 SVGAGI (reference sequence). The length of the CDR3 is 14 residues.

This clone was observed a single time. The genes are TRBV6-6 and TRBJ1-5; TRBD1 is a possible D gene (5 bases). The germline CDR1 and CDR2 sequences are MNHNY and SVGAGI (reference sequence). V lost 6 bases to trimming and J lost 2 bases, with 14 bases between them. CDR3 length equals 15 residues. The CDR3 DNA sequence: TGTGCCAGCAGCCGTGACAGCGATGGCAATCAGCCCCAGCATTTT. Its translation: CASSRDSDGNQPQHF.

The chain carries TRBV27 and TRBJ2-1, with D possibly TRBD2 on 6 matching bases. V was shortened by 2 bases and J by 8 bases, with 19 bases between the two germline ends. This CDR3 is 16 amino acids long. CDR1 and CDR2 (germline): MNHEY, SMNVEV (reference sequence). The DNA for the CDR3 is TGTGCCAGCAGTTTACGATGGGCGGGGCCAGGATATGAGCAGTTCTTC. It is translated as CASSLRWAGPGYEQFF.

The CDR3 protein is CASSRGQSYSPLHF. CDR3 in DNA: TGCGCCAGCAGCAGGGGACAGTCATATTCACCCCTCCACTTT. V and J are TRBV5-1 and TRBJ1-6, with 7 bases aligning to TRBD1. This CDR3 spans 14 amino acids. In germline, CDR1 is SGHRS, CDR2 YFSETQ. The V gene end was trimmed by 4 bases and the J gene end by 8 bases; junction bases not matched to a gene: 6.

The rearrangement joins TRBV3-1 (or the pseudogene TRBV3-2) to TRBJ2-2, with D possibly TRBD2 on 6 matching bases. CDR3 size: 15 residues. Deletions cut 4 bases from V and 0 bases from J, with 9 bases between. The V gene's germline CDR1 is LGHDT and CDR2 YNNKEL (reference sequence). The CDR3 is CASSPGGPNTGELFF. Here the CDR3 DNA reads TGTGCCAGCAGCCCCGGGGGACCGAACACCGGGGAGCTGTTTTTT.

The chain couples TRBV3-1 (or the pseudogene TRBV3-2) to TRBJ2-3; a possible D gene is TRBD1 (5 bases). The CDR3 spans 13 residues. Germline CDR1 LGHDT, CDR2 YNNKEL (reference sequence). V was pared by 4 bases and J by 6 bases, with 11 bases between. The CDR3 coding sequence is TGTGCCAGCAGCCTCCAAGGGGCTGATACGCAGTATTTT. Its translation: CASSLQGADTQYF.

This chain joins TRBV5-4 and TRBJ2-7; 7 nucleotides line up with TRBD1. The V gene's germline CDR1 is SGHNT and CDR2 YYREEE (reference sequence). The trim removed 3 bases at V and 1 base at J, leaving 4 bases unmatched. The CDR3 runs to 14 residues. The CDR3 DNA follows: TGTGCCAGCAGCTCGTACAGGGGATCCTACGAGCAGTACTTC. It translates to CASSSYRGSYEQYF.

The chain links TRBV5-1 to TRBJ2-3; 7 bases line up with TRBD1. This CDR3 comprises 17 residues. Germline V gene data show CDR1 as SGHRS and CDR2 as YFSETQ. V was pared by 4 bases and J by 0 bases, with 11 bases of the junction left unmatched. The CDR3 sequence: CASSPRPDRPSTDTQYF. The CDR3 nucleotides read TGCGCCAGCAGCCCCCGACCGGACAGGCCAAGCACAGATACGCAGTATTTT.

The gene calls are TRBV27 and TRBJ1-2; D remains unclear. The CDR3 extends over 13 amino acids. With 2 bases removed from V and 2 bases from J, the gap between germline ends came to 6 bases. Per the germline V gene, CDR1 is MNHEY and CDR2 is SMNVEV (reference sequence). The CDR3 DNA reads as TGTGCCAGCAGTTTAAAGAGGAACTATGGCTACACCTTC. Protein: CASSLKRNYGYTF.

The V gene is TRBV3-1 (or the pseudogene TRBV3-2), the J gene TRBJ1-3; possibly TRBD1 for D (6 bases). V dropped 4 bases and J dropped 0 bases, with 13 bases sitting between them. Germline values: CDR1 LGHDT, CDR2 YNNKEL (reference sequence). The CDR3 contains 16 residues. The CDR3 nucleotides are TGTGCCAGCAGCCCTACCGGGACATTCTCTGGAAACACCATATATTTT. Protein: CASSPTGTFSGNTIYF.

J is TRBJ1-5 and V is TRBV6-5, with 11 nucleotides matching TRBD1. The V gene end was trimmed by 7 bases and the J gene end by 4 bases; junction bases not matched to a gene: 6. Looked up from germline, CDR1 is MNHEY and CDR2 is SVGAGI. CDR3 length: 15 amino acids. This chain's CDR3 is CASKRDRGGNQPQHF. CDR3 sequence (DNA): TGTGCCAGCAAGCGGGACAGGGGGGGAAATCAGCCCCAGCATTTT.

V is TRBV27 and J is TRBJ1-1, with a weak D call TRBD1 (5 bases). Looked up from germline, CDR1 is MNHEY and CDR2 is SMNVEV (reference sequence). V was pared by 7 bases and J by 9 bases, with 18 bases between. The CDR3 has 13 amino acids. The CDR3 coding sequence is TGTGCCAGCATCTCTGGGGCAGGGTGGAAAGCTTTCTTT. Its translation: CASISGAGWKAFF.

This rearrangement joins TRBV21-1 to TRBJ1-3. TRBV21-1 is a pseudogene locus. The CDR3 is 18 amino acids. The CDR3 nucleotides are TGTGCCAGCAGCAAAGCGGCGGGACGAAGGGTCTCTGGAAACACCATATATTTT. Encoded protein: CASSKAAGRRVSGNTIYF.